These 27 T cell receptor beta chains share one sample of origin, sequenced in a study of cytomegalovirus exposure and HLA in healthy donors. PCR primers comprised 60 Vbeta and 13 Jbeta primers. Profiled with immunoSEQ multiplex PCR; TCRdb holds only in-frame clones, not every one. The sample lists fewer than 250,000 clones; roughly 80% were seen once. What was sequenced was PBMCs. The source of these receptors is a male donor in good health and CMV-seronegative.

Concerning this clone itself: Sequence at one end of the junction differs from germline and may be a read error. Written as DNA, the CDR3 is TGTGCCTGGAGACAGCCCAGTGGGGGGGGGAGATTT. Protein: CAWRQPSGGGRF. The chain couples TRBV30 to TRBJ1-4; weak D call: TRBD1 (5 bases). Germline V gene data show CDR1 as GTSNPN and CDR2 as SVGIG (reference sequence). The CDR3 consists of 12 residues.

The chain couples TRBV4-1 to TRBJ1-4; the match to TRBD1 covers 8 bases. The length of the CDR3 is 16 residues. The J segment lost 2 bases and the V segment lost 5 bases, leaving 7 bases of the junction unmatched. Looked up from germline, CDR1 is MGHRA and CDR2 is YSYEKL. CDR3 loop: CASSGADRATNEKLFF. The DNA for the CDR3 is TGCGCCAGCAGCGGGGCGGACAGGGCCACTAATGAAAAACTGTTTTTT.

The gene calls are TRBV28 and TRBJ1-1; perhaps TRBD1 as D (6 bases). Germline V gene data show CDR1 as MDHEN and CDR2 as SYDVKM. The CDR3 sequence is 12 residues long. The V end was cut by 7 bases, the J end by 6 bases, with 12 bases between. Written as DNA, the CDR3 is TGTGCCAGCACGGGAGGGGGGTCTGAAGCTTTCTTT. Its protein is CASTGGGSEAFF.

This clone was detected only once. The CDR3 region is CASSDASGGTGELFF. The CDR3 DNA reads TGTGCCAGCAGTGATGCTAGCGGGGGGACCGGGGAGCTGTTTTTT. The chain uses TRBV6-4 and TRBJ2-2; TRBD2 matches 11 bases. The CDR3 totals 15 residues. Germline CDR1 MRHNA, CDR2 SNTAGT. V shed 3 bases, J shed 5 bases, and the junction held 2 bases outside the gene matches.

The chain links TRBV5-1 to TRBJ2-1, with 9 bases matching TRBD2. CDR1 is SGHRS and CDR2 is YFSETQ in the germline V gene. The CDR3 contains 17 residues. V lost 2 bases and J lost 3; bases outside the gene matches: 9. The CDR3 loop reads CASSFLGREGLYNEQFF. DNA for the CDR3: TGCGCCAGCAGCTTCTTGGGGCGGGAGGGGCTCTACAATGAGCAGTTCTTC. Looking up the rest from reference TRBV5-1 and TRBJ2-1 gives the full variable domain: KAGVTQTPRYLIKTRGQQVTLSCSPISGHRSVSWYQQTPGQGLQFLFEYFSETQRNKGNFPGRFSGRQFSNSRSEMNVSTLELGDSALYLCASSFLGREGLYNEQFFGPGTRLTVL.

V and J are TRBV25-1 and TRBJ1-1; D is possibly TRBD1 (5 bases). V lost 4 bases and J lost 0, with 18 bases in between. Germline V gene data show CDR1 as MGHDK and CDR2 as SYGVNS. The CDR3 has 17 amino acids. This chain's CDR3 is CASSAWGHGGMNTEAFF. CDR3 DNA: TGTGCCAGCAGTGCCTGGGGCCACGGGGGGATGAACACTGAAGCTTTCTTT.

The chain couples TRBV2 to TRBJ2-2, with a weak D call TRBD2 (6 bases). Trimming took off 3 bases at V and 0 bases at J, with 17 bases between the two ends. The CDR3 spans 18 residues. From germline, CDR1 is SNHLY and CDR2 FYNNEI. This chain's CDR3 is CASSETNVGLANTGELFF. In DNA form, the CDR3 reads TGTGCCAGCAGTGAGACCAATGTGGGACTGGCGAACACCGGGGAGCTGTTTTTT. The full variable domain, its missing parts supplied by reference TRBV2 and TRBJ2-2, is EPEVTQTPSHQVTQMGQEVILRCVPISNHLYFYWYRQILGQKVEFLVSFYNNEISEKSEIFDDQFSVERPDGSNFTLKIRSTKLEDSAMYFCASSETNVGLANTGELFFGEGSRLTVL.

The chain couples TRBV30 to TRBJ1-2; 7 bases are a match to TRBD1. Germline values: CDR1 GTSNPN, CDR2 SVGIG (reference sequence). The ends lost 0 bases at V and 4 bases at J; junction bases unmatched: 2. CDR3 length: 13 residues. The CDR3 coding sequence is TGTGCCTGGAGTGTACGACAGGGCTATGGCTACACCTTC. It codes for CAWSVRQGYGYTF.

The V call is TRBV14, the J call TRBJ1-3, with D possibly TRBD1 on 5 matching bases. The CDR3 runs 16 residues. CDR1 is SGHDN, CDR2 FVKESK, per germline. The V end was cut by 3 bases, the J end by 0 bases, with 12 bases between. CDR3 residues: CASSHVQGGSGNTIYF. The CDR3 nucleotides read TGTGCCAGCAGCCACGTCCAGGGCGGCTCTGGAAACACCATATATTTT. Supplemented by reference TRBV14 and TRBJ1-3, the full variable domain reads EAGVTQFPSHSVIEKGQTVTLRCDPISGHDNLYWYRRVMGKEIKFLLHFVKESKQDESGMPNNRFLAERTGGTYSTLKVQPAELEDSGVYFCASSHVQGGSGNTIYFGEGSWLTVV.

V usage is TRBV7-3 and J usage is TRBJ2-2; 10 bases are shared with TRBD2. The CDR3 has 14 amino acids. The junction had 0 bases not matched to a gene; V was cut back by 8 bases and J by 0 bases. Germline values: CDR1 SGHTA, CDR2 FQGTGA. CDR3 amino acids: CASGLAANTGELFF. The CDR3 DNA follows: TGTGCCAGCGGACTAGCGGCGAACACCGGGGAGCTGTTTTTT.

The chain recombines TRBV5-1 with TRBJ2-7, with 10 bases matching TRBD1. Germline trimming cut 3 bases from V and 3 bases from J; bases unmatched to any gene: 12. The CDR3 contains 17 residues. The germline CDR1 and CDR2 sequences are SGHRS and YFSETQ. The CDR3 protein is CASSYGLLRTGGYEQYF. The DNA of the CDR3 is TGCGCCAGCAGCTACGGACTACTTAGGACAGGGGGCTACGAGCAGTACTTC. Based on the CDR3 plus reference TRBV5-1 and TRBJ2-7, the full variable domain is KAGVTQTPRYLIKTRGQQVTLSCSPISGHRSVSWYQQTPGQGLQFLFEYFSETQRNKGNFPGRFSGRQFSNSRSEMNVSTLELGDSALYLCASSYGLLRTGGYEQYFGPGTRLTVT.

V usage is TRBV7-2 and J usage is TRBJ2-5; 10 bases match TRBD2. J was trimmed by 1 base and V by 1 base; bases with no gene match: 9. The CDR3 length is 18 residues. From germline, CDR1 is SGHTA and CDR2 FQGNSA. CDR3 DNA sequence: TGTGCCAGCAGCTTAGAATCCAGGGTAGCGGGAGGCCAAGAGACCCAGTACTTC. It yields the protein CASSLESRVAGGQETQYF.

The CDR3 protein is CASSYSLAGKSYEQYF. The CDR3 nucleotides are TGTGCCAGCAGTTACTCGCTGGCAGGGAAGTCCTACGAGCAGTACTTC. The V call is TRBV6-5, the J call TRBJ2-5; D perhaps matches TRBD1 (5 bases). The J call may be in error: the DNA end matches TRBJ2-7 better. The germline V gene encodes CDR1 MNHEY and CDR2 SVGAGI. The CDR3 is made up of 16 amino acids.

The V gene is TRBV29-1, the J gene TRBJ2-5; 7 bases map to TRBD2. The CDR3 runs 13 residues. Germline loops: CDR1 SQVTM, CDR2 ANQGSEA. V trimming: 7 bases; J trimming: 4 bases; junction bases outside the gene matches: 9. The CDR3 here is CSGNRGGRETQYF. In nucleotides, the CDR3 is TGCAGCGGGAATAGGGGAGGGAGAGAGACCCAGTACTTC.

The J gene is TRBJ1-1, the V gene TRBV28; tentative D call: TRBD1 (6 bases). The V gene lost 5 bases and the J gene lost 6 bases, with 19 bases spanning the gap. Germline CDR1 reads MDHEN; CDR2 reads SYDVKM. The CDR3 runs 15 residues. The CDR3 here is CASSPPRGGGAEAFF. The CDR3 nucleotides read TGTGCCAGCAGTCCCCCGAGGGGGGGCGGAGCTGAAGCTTTCTTT.

The rearrangement joins TRBV6-1 to TRBJ1-2, with D perhaps matching TRBD1 (6 bases). Trimming pared 5 bases from V and 8 bases from J, leaving 21 bases between. This CDR3 has 15 residues. Looked up from germline, CDR1 is MNHNS and CDR2 is SASEGT. Here the CDR3 reads CASSWAEQGKKGYTF. The CDR3 coding sequence is TGTGCCAGCAGTTGGGCGGAACAGGGAAAAAAGGGCTACACCTTC.

The chain links TRBV7-8 to TRBJ1-3; weak D call: TRBD1 (5 bases). Trimming removed 2 bases from V and 3 bases from J, with 8 bases in between. The CDR3 consists of 14 residues. Germline V gene lookup returns CDR1 SGHVS and CDR2 FQNEAQ. CDR3 residues: CASSLRGVGNTIYF. The CDR3 DNA reads TGTGCCAGCAGCTTACGGGGGGTTGGAAACACCATATATTTT.

V and J are TRBV21-1 and TRBJ2-3; the D segment call TRBD1 is taken from the table without a DNA check. TRBV21-1 is given as a pseudogene. The CDR3 contains 16 residues. CDR3 sequence: CASSNSGTGRSDTQYF. The CDR3 region has the DNA TGTGCCAGCAGCAATTCTGGGACAGGGAGATCAGATACGCAGTATTTT.

The rearrangement links TRBV18 to TRBJ2-3; TRBD1 is a possible D gene (7 bases). The V and J ends lost 5 bases and 3 bases respectively, with 9 bases between them. CDR3 length equals 13 residues. Germline V gene data show CDR1 as KGHSH and CDR2 as LQKENI. The CDR3 DNA reads TGTGCCAGCTCATCAGGGGGGACAGATACGCAGTATTTT. Translated, it gives CASSSGGTDTQYF. Full variable domain (missing parts from reference TRBV18 and TRBJ2-3): NAGVMQNPRHLVRRRGQEARLRCSPMKGHSHVYWYRQLPEEGLKFMVYLQKENIIDESGMPKERFSAEFPKEGPSILRIQQVVRGDSAAYFCASSSGGTDTQYFGPGTRLTVL.

The J gene is TRBJ2-7, the V gene TRBV27; a weak D match, TRBD2 (5 bases). Germline-derived CDR1 and CDR2 are MNHEY and SMNVEV (reference sequence). The CDR3 covers 13 residues. Deletions cut 3 bases from V and 2 bases from J, with 8 bases between. CDR3 DNA sequence: TGTGCCAGCAGTTTTGTCGGGGCCTACGAGCAGTACTTC. This sequence encodes CASSFVGAYEQYF.

J is TRBJ2-7 and V is TRBV5-1; 7 bases agree with TRBD1. The CDR3 totals 13 residues. CDR1 and CDR2 from the germline V gene are SGHRS and YFSETQ. J lost 7 bases, V lost 4 bases, and 8 bases had no gene match. CDR3 bases: TGCGCCAGCAGCGGGAAGGGGGCAGGGGAGCAGTACTTC. Residues: CASSGKGAGEQYF.

This clone is a singleton in its sample. The genes are TRBV2 and TRBJ2-1; D is possibly TRBD1 (6 bases). CDR1 and CDR2 from the germline V gene are SNHLY and FYNNEI. The CDR3 sequence is 12 residues long. Trimming took 7 bases from V and 8 from J, leaving 12 bases between them. CDR3 nucleotides: TGTGCCAGCAACAGGGAGAGGGATGAGCAGTTCTTC. Translating it yields CASNRERDEQFF.

The V and J genes are TRBV5-5 and TRBJ2-7; D unclear. Germline CDR1 SGHKS, CDR2 YYEKEE (reference sequence). CDR3 length: 15 amino acids. Trimming took off 2 bases at V and 4 bases at J, with 16 bases between the two ends. The CDR3 region has the DNA TGTGCCAGCAGCTTACACGTGTCGTCTTGGTACGAGCAGTACTTC. This translates into CASSLHVSSWYEQYF. The full variable domain, in which reference TRBV5-5 and TRBJ2-7 provide the parts outside the CDR3, is DAGVTQSPTHLIKTRGQQVTLRCSPISGHKSVSWYQQVLGQGPQFIFQYYEKEERGRGNFPDRFSARQFPNYSSELNVNALLLGDSALYLCASSLHVSSWYEQYFGPGTRLTVT.

The chain combines TRBV18 with TRBJ2-3, with 12 nucleotides matching TRBD2. The CDR3 consists of 17 residues. The V gene end was trimmed by 1 base and the J gene end by 4 bases; junction bases not matched to a gene: 6. CDR1 and CDR2 from the germline V gene are KGHSH and LQKENI. CDR3 DNA sequence: TGTGCCAGCTCACCACAACGACTAGCGGGAGATTCAGATACGCAGTATTTT. Its protein product is CASSPQRLAGDSDTQYF.

This clone was picked up a small number of times. J is TRBJ2-5 and V is TRBV10-3; D unresolved. Germline assignment: CDR1 ENHRY and CDR2 SYGVKD. The CDR3 runs 13 residues. Trimming pared 3 bases from V and 4 bases from J, leaving 9 bases between. The CDR3 protein is CAISEGSPETQYF. CDR3 nucleotide sequence: TGTGCCATCAGTGAAGGTAGCCCAGAGACCCAGTACTTC.

This clone has more than one count but fewer than ten. This chain links TRBV18 with TRBJ1-1; TRBD1 is a possible D gene (6 bases). With 6 bases removed from V and 8 bases from J, the gap between germline ends came to 13 bases. The CDR3 contains 12 residues. Germline V gene data show CDR1 as KGHSH and CDR2 as LQKENI. CDR3 nucleotides: TGTGCCAGCTCCCCCGACAGGTCGGAAGCTTTCTTT. Translated, it gives CASSPDRSEAFF.

This clone showed up just once. J is TRBJ2-7 and V is TRBV28; 7 nucleotides line up with TRBD2. This CDR3 is built from 13 residues. Germline V lookup: CDR1 MDHEN, CDR2 SYDVKM. V shed 3 bases, J shed 3 bases, and the junction held 2 bases outside the gene matches. The CDR3 spells CASSFGGGYEQYF. The CDR3 DNA follows: TGTGCCAGCAGTTTCGGCGGGGGCTACGAGCAGTACTTC. Full variable domain (remainder filled in from reference TRBV28 and TRBJ2-7): DVKVTQSSRYLVKRTGEKVFLECVQDMDHENMFWYRQDPGLGLRLIYFSYDVKMKEKGDIPEGYSVSREKKERFSLILESASTNQTSMYLCASSFGGGYEQYFGPGTRLTVT.